A selection of T cell receptor beta chains follows, all from one sample in a study of cytomegalovirus exposure and HLA in healthy donors. The table came from immunoSEQ multiplex PCR; TCRdb's copy has only in-frame clones and leaves some out. The profile shows about 67,000 clones, around 63% of them singletons. Specimen: PBMCs. The receptor set was obtained from a woman aged 25 to 39 in good health and CMV-seronegative. Both conserved end residues are part of each CDR3. A D gene is named only where the DNA matches it firmly. Size is stated for part of the rows, as once, few or many counts, or as a class when the clone is expanded.

TRBV19	-	TRBJ2-3	-	CASKESAADTQYF	TGTGCCAGTAAGGAGTCGGCGGCAGATACGCAGTATTTT
TRBV5-1	medium-sized	TRBJ1-1	-	CASSLGDSSEAFF	TGCGCCAGCAGCTTGGGAGACAGTTCTGAAGCTTTCTTT
TRBV7-6	-	TRBJ1-1	-	CASSPTGLNTEAFF	TGTGCCAGCAGCCCTACAGGGTTGAACACTGAAGCTTTCTTT
TRBV7-9	-	TRBJ2-3	-	CASSRGSFTDTQYF	TGTGCCAGCAGCCGGGGGAGCTTCACAGATACGCAGTATTTT
TRBV4-3	-	TRBJ1-2	-	CASSQARNYGYTF	TGCGCCAGCAGCCAAGCCAGAAACTATGGCTACACCTTC
TRBV28	-	TRBJ2-3	-	CASTHPGTDTQYF	TGTGCCAGCACCCATCCGGGCACAGATACGCAGTATTTT
TRBV11-3	-	TRBJ2-1	TRBD1	CASSLYGQGPYNEQFF	TGTGCCAGCAGCCTCTATGGACAGGGGCCCTACAATGAGCAGTTCTTC
TRBV6-5	-	TRBJ2-7	-	CASSPGVAASYEQYF	TGTGCCAGCAGTCCCGGGGTAGCGGCTTCCTACGAGCAGTACTTC
TRBV7-9	few	TRBJ1-2	-	CASSRQGGDGYTF	TGTGCCAGCAGCCGCCAGGGTGGCGATGGCTACACCTTC
TRBV30	-	TRBJ1-4	TRBD1	CAWSVGTVYGKLFF	TGTGCCTGGAGTGTCGGGACAGTCTATGGAAAACTGTTTTTT
TRBV7-8	-	TRBJ2-5	-	CASLGGQETQYF	TGTGCCAGTTTGGGGGGCCAAGAGACCCAGTACTTC
TRBV27	-	TRBJ1-1	-	CASSPQGGGRISEAFF	TGTGCCAGCAGTCCCCAGGGTGGGGGCCGTATCTCTGAAGCTTTCTTT
TRBV11-2	-	TRBJ1-4	-	CASSLGAYSTNEKLFF	TGTGCCAGCAGCTTAGGGGCCTATTCAACTAATGAAAAACTGTTTTTT
TRBV7-2	-	TRBJ1-2	TRBD1	CASSSGTGQGYGYTF	TGTGCCAGCAGCTCCGGGACAGGGCAGGGCTATGGCTACACCTTC
TRBV5-8	-	TRBJ1-3	-	CTSSLRRGNSGNTIYF	TGTACCAGCAGCTTGCGGCGAGGGAACTCTGGAAACACCATATATTTT
TRBV19	-	TRBJ1-6	TRBD1	CASRDRDNSPLHF	TGTGCCAGCCGGGACAGGGATAATTCACCCCTCCACTTT
TRBV5-1	-	TRBJ2-1	TRBD2	CASSLESGGWNEQFF	TGCGCCAGCAGCTTGGAAAGCGGGGGTTGGAATGAGCAGTTCTTC
TRBV19	medium-sized	TRBJ2-3	TRBD1	CASSLGRDSYYF	TGTGCCAGTAGTCTCGGTAGGGACAGTTACTATTTT
TRBV19	-	TRBJ1-5	-	CASTPRRQANQPQHF	TGTGCCAGTACCCCACGCCGACAGGCCAATCAGCCCCAGCATTTT
TRBV4-2	-	TRBJ2-2	-	CASSQLRGNTGELFF	TGTGCCAGCAGCCAACTGCGGGGGAACACCGGGGAGCTGTTTTTT
TRBV29-1	-	TRBJ2-7	-	CSGQRGYEQYF	TGCAGCGGGCAAAGGGGGTACGAGCAGTACTTC
TRBV6-5	-	TRBJ1-2	-	CASSYSSGANYGYTF	TGTGCCAGCAGTTACTCGTCGGGGGCTAACTATGGCTACACCTTC
TRBV9	-	TRBJ1-5	TRBD1	CASSQSGQENQPQHF	TGTGCCAGCAGCCAGTCGGGACAGGAAAATCAGCCCCAGCATTTT
TRBV30	-	TRBJ2-7	-	CAWTPGLARGEQYF	TGTGCCTGGACCCCTGGGCTAGCGAGGGGCGAGCAGTACTTC
TRBV7-9	-	TRBJ1-2	TRBD1	CASSFSQGAANYGYTF	TGTGCCAGCAGCTTCTCGCAGGGGGCGGCTAACTATGGCTACACCTTC
TRBV2	-	TRBJ1-2	TRBD1	CASRGQGVGYTF	TGTGCCAGCAGAGGACAGGGGGTTGGCTACACCTTC
TRBV28	-	TRBJ2-7	TRBD1	CASSLEGLRTGLYEQYF	TGTGCCAGCAGTTTAGAGGGCCTTAGGACAGGGCTCTACGAGCAGTACTTC
TRBV4-2	-	TRBJ1-1	TRBD1	CASSRLDREVAFF	TGTGCCAGCAGCCGACTGGACAGGGAGGTAGCTTTCTTT
TRBV6-1	few	TRBJ2-7	TRBD1	CASRDRGYEQYF	TGTGCCAGCAGGGACAGGGGGTACGAGCAGTACTTC
TRBV9	-	TRBJ2-2	TRBD2	CASSRTSGGFTGELFF	TGTGCCAGCAGCCGGACTAGCGGGGGATTCACCGGGGAGCTGTTTTTT
TRBV6-6	-	TRBJ2-2	-	CASSYISTGELFF	TGTGCCAGCAGTTACATTAGCACCGGGGAGCTGTTTTTT
TRBV7-2	-	TRBJ1-6	TRBD1	CASSLGGRGLSPLHF	TGTGCCAGCAGCTTAGGTGGCAGGGGGCTCTCACCCCTCCACTTT
TRBV5-5	-	TRBJ2-7	TRBD1	CASNLRQGRDEQYF	TGTGCCAGCAACCTTCGACAGGGACGGGACGAGCAGTACTTC
TRBV5-1	-	TRBJ1-3	TRBD1	CASSAWDSSGNTIYF	TGCGCCAGCAGCGCCTGGGACAGCTCTGGAAACACCATATATTTT
TRBV10-3	few	TRBJ2-2	TRBD1	CAIRTGGAWSTGELFF	TGTGCCATCCGGACAGGGGGCGCATGGTCTACCGGGGAGCTGTTTTTT
TRBV5-1	few	TRBJ2-7	TRBD2	CASSPGGRTYEQYF	TGCGCCAGCAGCCCGGGGGGTAGGACCTACGAGCAGTACTTC
TRBV4-1	-	TRBJ2-2	-	CASSLGQLNTGELFF	TGCGCCAGCAGCCTCGGACAGTTGAACACCGGGGAGCTGTTTTTT
TRBV6-6	once	TRBJ2-5	TRBD1	CASSYLGQGGETQYF	TGTGCCAGCAGTTACTTAGGACAGGGGGGAGAGACCCAGTACTTC